The next 13 T cell receptor beta chains were all read from a single sample in a study of T cell responses to AZD1222 COVID-19 vaccine. Measured with immunoSEQ multiplex PCR; TCRdb has only the in-frame clones, and not every one. Of fewer than 200,000 clones listed, roughly 92% are singletons. Source: peripheral blood, taken on day 0 of AZD1222 vaccination. The receptors come from an adult in good health.

This chain connects TRBV9 to TRBJ1-2; 10 bases fit TRBD1. Germline trimming cut 3 bases from V and 7 bases from J; bases unmatched to any gene: 3. Per germline, CDR1 SGDLS and CDR2 YYNGEE. The CDR3 sequence is 13 residues long. CDR3 residues: CASSGQGASGYTF. The CDR3 region has the DNA TGTGCCAGCAGCGGACAGGGGGCGAGTGGCTACACCTTC.

The V gene is TRBV30, the J gene TRBJ1-6; unclear D gene. Germline V gives CDR1 GTSNPN, CDR2 SVGIG (reference sequence). The CDR3 totals 13 residues. V lost 4 bases to trimming and J lost 10 bases, with 14 bases between them. This chain's CDR3 is CAWNPTGKSPLHF. The CDR3 DNA is TGTGCCTGGAACCCCACGGGGAAATCACCCCTCCACTTT. The entire variable domain, with the rest obtained from reference TRBV30 and TRBJ1-6, is as follows: SQTIHQWPATLVQPVGSPLSLECTVEGTSNPNLYWYRQAAGRGLQLLFYSVGIGQISSEVPQNLSASRPQDRQFILSSKKLLLSDSGFYLCAWNPTGKSPLHFGNGTRLTVT.

The chain carries TRBV5-6 and TRBJ2-7; D unclear. This CDR3 has 15 residues. Deletions cut 2 bases from V and 3 bases from J, with 15 bases between. Germline CDR1 reads SGHDT; CDR2 reads YYEEEE. The CDR3 DNA reads TGTGCCAGCAGCTTTGGACCTGAGGACGGCTACGAGCAGTACTTC. Encoded protein: CASSFGPEDGYEQYF. Together with reference TRBV5-6 and TRBJ2-7, the CDR3 gives the full variable domain: DAGVTQSPTHLIKTRGQQVTLRCSPKSGHDTVSWYQQALGQGPQFIFQYYEEEERQRGNFPDRFSGHQFPNYSSELNVNALLLGDSALYLCASSFGPEDGYEQYFGPGTRLTVT.

J is TRBJ1-4 and V is TRBV14; D remains ambiguous. Germline-derived CDR1 and CDR2 are SGHDN and FVKESK. The CDR3 is 15 residues long. Trimming removed 5 bases at V and 0 bases at J, with 10 bases between. CDR3: CASSYVHATNEKLFF. CDR3 sequence (DNA): TGTGCCAGCAGCTATGTGCATGCAACTAATGAAAAACTGTTTTTT.

The chain joins TRBV2 to TRBJ2-5; 11 bases agree with TRBD1. Germline trimming cut 7 bases from V and 1 base from J; bases unmatched to any gene: 8. The CDR3 runs 16 residues. Germline-derived CDR1 and CDR2 are SNHLY and FYNNEI. The CDR3, as DNA: TGTGCCAGCACCCAGGGTGGGACAGGGGGCCAAGAGACCCAGTACTTC. Translated: CASTQGGTGGQETQYF.

This chain connects TRBV3-1 (or the pseudogene TRBV3-2) to TRBJ2-5, with a weak D call TRBD2 (5 bases). The CDR3 totals 13 residues. Germline CDR1 and CDR2: LGHDT and YNNKEL (reference sequence). The ends were cut back, 1 base at V and 5 bases at J, with 8 bases in the middle. CDR3 loop: CASSQVRRETQYF. In DNA form, the CDR3 reads TGTGCCAGCAGCCAAGTTAGGAGGGAGACCCAGTACTTC.

V usage is TRBV6-2 or TRBV6-3 and J usage is TRBJ1-3; unclear D gene. Trimming took 4 bases from V and 0 from J, leaving 7 bases between them. Germline values: CDR1 MNHEY, CDR2 SVGEGT. The length of the CDR3 is 14 residues. The CDR3 region is CASSSQYSGNTIYF. CDR3 coding DNA: TGTGCCAGCAGTTCCCAGTACTCTGGAAACACCATATATTTT.

The genes are TRBV12-5 and TRBJ2-2; 10 positions agree with TRBD2. Germline assignment: CDR1 LGHNT and CDR2 FRNRAP. With V trimmed by 1 base and J by 2 bases, 10 bases remained unmatched. The CDR3 has 19 residues. CDR3 in amino acids: CASGLAWASGGQNTGELFF. The CDR3 coding sequence is TGTGCTAGTGGTTTGGCCTGGGCTAGCGGGGGCCAAAACACCGGGGAGCTGTTTTTT.

The chain has TRBV18 and TRBJ1-4, with D unclear. CDR1 is KGHSH, CDR2 LQKENI, per germline. This CDR3 is 16 amino acids long. V lost 2 bases to trimming and J lost 8 bases, with 18 bases between them. The CDR3 DNA sequence: TGTGCCAGCTCACCAAAAGAGGAACAGATTCGCGAAAAACTGTTTTTT. It is translated as CASSPKEEQIREKLFF.

The chain has TRBV5-1 and TRBJ1-1, with 11 bases matching TRBD1. The CDR3 has 15 residues. Trimming cost V 4 bases and J 7 bases; bases outside gene matches: 9. Per germline, CDR1 SGHRS and CDR2 YFSETQ. The CDR3 loop is CASSPGTGGEGEAFF. The CDR3 DNA follows: TGCGCCAGCAGCCCTGGGACAGGGGGAGAAGGTGAAGCTTTCTTT. Combining the CDR3 with reference TRBV5-1 and TRBJ1-1 gives the whole variable domain KAGVTQTPRYLIKTRGQQVTLSCSPISGHRSVSWYQQTPGQGLQFLFEYFSETQRNKGNFPGRFSGRQFSNSRSEMNVSTLELGDSALYLCASSPGTGGEGEAFFGQGTRLTVV.

This clone was found once. V and J are TRBV5-1 and TRBJ1-6; the match to TRBD1 covers 10 bases. The CDR3 is made up of 14 amino acids. Germline CDR1 and CDR2: SGHRS and YFSETQ. V lost 4 bases to trimming and J lost 9 bases; unmatched junction nucleotides: 4. The CDR3 sequence is CASSETGGVSPLHF. The CDR3 region has the DNA TGCGCCAGCAGCGAGACAGGGGGCGTTTCACCCCTCCACTTT.

The chain joins TRBV9 to TRBJ2-1; 15 bases align to TRBD2. V lost 4 bases and J lost 9; bases outside the gene matches: 11. Germline V lookup: CDR1 SGDLS, CDR2 YYNGEE. The CDR3 has 17 amino acids. The CDR3 sequence is CASSWTSGRAVPPEQFF. CDR3 coding DNA: TGTGCCAGCAGCTGGACTAGCGGGAGGGCCGTCCCCCCTGAGCAGTTCTTC. The full variable domain, rest sourced from reference TRBV9 and TRBJ2-1, is DSGVTQTPKHLITATGQRVTLRCSPRSGDLSVYWYQQSLDQGLQFLIQYYNGEERAKGNILERFSAQQFPDLHSELNLSSLELGDSALYFCASSWTSGRAVPPEQFFGPGTRLTVL.

The J gene is TRBJ1-1, the V gene TRBV3-1 (or the pseudogene TRBV3-2), with D possibly being TRBD1 (5 bases). The germline V gene has CDR1 LGHDT and CDR2 YNNKEL (reference sequence). The ends were cut back, 3 bases at V and 5 bases at J, with 10 bases in the middle. The CDR3 is made up of 13 amino acids. CDR3 sequence (DNA): TGTGCCAGCAGCCAGGGGGTTGGTACTGAAGCTTTCTTT. Protein product: CASSQGVGTEAFF.